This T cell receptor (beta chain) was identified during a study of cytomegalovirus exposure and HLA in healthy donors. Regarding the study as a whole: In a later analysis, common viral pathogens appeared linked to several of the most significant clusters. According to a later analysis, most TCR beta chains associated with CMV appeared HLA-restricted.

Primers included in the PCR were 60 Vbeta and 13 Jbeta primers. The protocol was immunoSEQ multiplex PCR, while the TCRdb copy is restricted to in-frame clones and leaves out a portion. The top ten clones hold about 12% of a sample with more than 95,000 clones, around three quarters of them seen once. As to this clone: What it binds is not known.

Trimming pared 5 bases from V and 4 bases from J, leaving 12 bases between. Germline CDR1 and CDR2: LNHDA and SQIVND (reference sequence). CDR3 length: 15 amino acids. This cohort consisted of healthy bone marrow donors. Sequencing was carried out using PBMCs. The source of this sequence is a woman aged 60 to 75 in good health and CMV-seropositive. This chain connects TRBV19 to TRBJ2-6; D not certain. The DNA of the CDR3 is TGTGCCAGTAGTCAATACGCGACAGGGGCCAACGTCCTGACTTTC. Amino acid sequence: CASSQYATGANVLTF.